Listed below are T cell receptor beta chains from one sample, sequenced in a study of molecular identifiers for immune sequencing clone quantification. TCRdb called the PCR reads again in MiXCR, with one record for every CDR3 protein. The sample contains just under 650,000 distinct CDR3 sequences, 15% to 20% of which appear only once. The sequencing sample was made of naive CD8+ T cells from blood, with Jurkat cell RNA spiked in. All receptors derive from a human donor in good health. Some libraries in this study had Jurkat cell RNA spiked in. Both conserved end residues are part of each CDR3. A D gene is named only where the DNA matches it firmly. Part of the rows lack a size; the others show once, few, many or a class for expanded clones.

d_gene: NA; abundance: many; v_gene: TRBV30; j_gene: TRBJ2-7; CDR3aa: CAWSVVLYEQYF; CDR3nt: TGTGCCTGGAGTGTGGTCCTGTACGAGCAGTACTTC
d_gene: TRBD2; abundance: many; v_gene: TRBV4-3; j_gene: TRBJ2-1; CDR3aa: CASSELAGLYNEQFF; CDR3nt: TGCGCCAGCAGCGAACTAGCGGGCCTGTACAATGAGCAGTTCTTC
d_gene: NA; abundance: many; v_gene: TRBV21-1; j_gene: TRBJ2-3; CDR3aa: CASTTREFTDTQYF; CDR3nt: TGTGCCAGCACCACTAGGGAATTCACAGATACGCAGTATTTT
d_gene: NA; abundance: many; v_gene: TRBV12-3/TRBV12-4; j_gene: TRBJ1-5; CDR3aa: CASSLIPGQPQHF; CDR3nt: TGTGCCAGCAGTTTAATCCCCGGTCAGCCCCAGCATTTT
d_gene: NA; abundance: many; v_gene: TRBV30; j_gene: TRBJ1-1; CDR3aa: CAWSVLGLSNTEAFF; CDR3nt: TGTGCCTGGAGTGTACTAGGTCTGTCTAACACTGAAGCTTTCTTT
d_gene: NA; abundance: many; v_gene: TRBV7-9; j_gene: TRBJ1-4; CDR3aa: CASSLVGFGATNEKLFF; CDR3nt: TGTGCCAGCAGCTTAGTCGGGTTTGGTGCAACTAATGAAAAACTGTTTTTT
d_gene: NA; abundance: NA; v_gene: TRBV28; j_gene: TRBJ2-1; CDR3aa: CASGRVYNEQFF; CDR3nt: TGTGCCAGCGGTCGGGTATATAATGAGCAGTTCTTC
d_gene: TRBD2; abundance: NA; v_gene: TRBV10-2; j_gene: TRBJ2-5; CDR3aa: CASSEAGLAGKFKETQYF; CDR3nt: TGCGCCAGCAGTGAGGCAGGACTAGCGGGAAAATTTAAAGAGACCCAGTACTTC
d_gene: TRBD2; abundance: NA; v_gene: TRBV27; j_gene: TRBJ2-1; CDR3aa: CASSILAGGSDEQFF; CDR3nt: TGTGCCAGCAGTATTCTAGCGGGAGGGTCCGATGAGCAGTTCTTC
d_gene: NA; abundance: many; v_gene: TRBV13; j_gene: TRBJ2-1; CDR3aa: CASSPRDDEQFF; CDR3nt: TGTGCCAGCAGCCCCCGGGACGACGAGCAGTTCTTC
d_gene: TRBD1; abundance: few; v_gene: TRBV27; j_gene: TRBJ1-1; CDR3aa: CASSSGGFVNTEAFF; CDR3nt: TGTGCCAGCAGTTCAGGGGGGTTTGTGAACACTGAAGCTTTCTTT
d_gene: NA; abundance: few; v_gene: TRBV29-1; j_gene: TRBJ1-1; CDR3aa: CSDMGRANTEAFF; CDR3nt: TGCAGCGACATGGGGCGGGCGAACACTGAAGCTTTCTTT
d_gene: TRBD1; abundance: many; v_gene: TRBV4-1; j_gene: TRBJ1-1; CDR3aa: CASSRSTGLNTEAFF; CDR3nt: TGCGCCAGCAGCCGATCGACAGGGCTGAACACTGAAGCTTTCTTT
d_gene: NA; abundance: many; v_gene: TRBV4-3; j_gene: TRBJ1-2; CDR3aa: CASSQDMGRPNYGYTF; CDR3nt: TGCGCCAGCAGCCAAGATATGGGACGTCCGAACTATGGCTACACCTTC
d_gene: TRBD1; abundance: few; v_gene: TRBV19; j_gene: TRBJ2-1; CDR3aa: CASTNPGQGELF; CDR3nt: TGTGCCAGTACTAACCCGGGACAGGGGGAACTTTTC
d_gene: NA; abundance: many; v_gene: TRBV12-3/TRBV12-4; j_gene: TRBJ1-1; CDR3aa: CASSLAGWTEAFF; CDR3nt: TGTGCCAGCAGTTTAGCGGGGTGGACTGAAGCTTTCTTT
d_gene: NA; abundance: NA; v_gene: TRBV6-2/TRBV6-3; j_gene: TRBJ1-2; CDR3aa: CASSLTAYGYTF; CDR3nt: TGTGCCAGCAGTCTCACAGCTTATGGCTACACCTTC
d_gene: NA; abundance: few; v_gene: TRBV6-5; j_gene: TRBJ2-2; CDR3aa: CASSYPIRPMTGELFF; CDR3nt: TGTGCCAGCAGTTACCCGATTCGGCCCATGACCGGGGAGCTGTTTTTT
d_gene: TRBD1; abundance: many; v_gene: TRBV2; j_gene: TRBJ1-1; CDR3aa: CASKDLAGGWTEAFF; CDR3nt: TGTGCCAGCAAGGACCTTGCAGGGGGATGGACTGAAGCTTTCTTT
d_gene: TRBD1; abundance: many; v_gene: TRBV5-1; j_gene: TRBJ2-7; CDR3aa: CASSAWDSSYEQYF; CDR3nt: TGCGCCAGCAGCGCCTGGGACAGCTCCTACGAGCAGTACTTC
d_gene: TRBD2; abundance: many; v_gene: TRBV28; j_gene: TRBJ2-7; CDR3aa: CASSPSSGAETYEQYF; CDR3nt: TGTGCCAGCAGTCCCTCCAGCGGGGCTGAAACCTACGAGCAGTACTTC
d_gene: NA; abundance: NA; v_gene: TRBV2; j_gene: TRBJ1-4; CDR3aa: CASSEGGAVNEKLFF; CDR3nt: TGTGCCAGCAGTGAAGGGGGGGCCGTTAATGAAAAACTGTTTTTT
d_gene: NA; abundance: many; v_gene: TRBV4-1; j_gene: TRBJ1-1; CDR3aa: CASSQGWGASTEAFF; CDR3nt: TGCGCCAGCAGCCAAGGTTGGGGGGCGAGCACTGAAGCTTTCTTT
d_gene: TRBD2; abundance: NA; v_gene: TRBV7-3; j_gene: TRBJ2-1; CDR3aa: CASRYYHLAGGLNEQFF; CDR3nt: TGTGCCAGCAGGTACTACCATCTAGCGGGGGGACTCAATGAGCAGTTCTTC
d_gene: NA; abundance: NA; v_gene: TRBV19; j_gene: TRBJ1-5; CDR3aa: CASSIIGSNQPQHF; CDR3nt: TGTGCCAGTAGTATTATCGGGAGCAATCAGCCCCAGCATTTT
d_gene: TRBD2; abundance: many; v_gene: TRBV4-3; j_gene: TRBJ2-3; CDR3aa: CASSQDPSPGLAGGTDTDTQYF; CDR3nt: TGCGCCAGCAGCCAAGATCCCTCACCGGGACTAGCGGGGGGGACAGACACAGATACGCAGTATTTT
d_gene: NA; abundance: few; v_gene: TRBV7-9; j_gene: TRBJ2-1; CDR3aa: CASSNLTTAISYNEQFF; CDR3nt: TGTGCCAGCAGCAACCTGACCACAGCGATCTCCTACAATGAGCAGTTCTTC
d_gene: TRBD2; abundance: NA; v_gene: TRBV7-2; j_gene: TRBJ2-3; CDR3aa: CTGSLAFLAGDTQYF; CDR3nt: TGTACCGGCAGCTTAGCGTTTCTAGCGGGGGATACGCAGTATTTT
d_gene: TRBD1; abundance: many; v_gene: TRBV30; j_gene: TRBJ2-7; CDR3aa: CAWSVTGGYEQYF; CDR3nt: TGTGCCTGGAGCGTGACAGGGGGCTACGAGCAGTACTTC
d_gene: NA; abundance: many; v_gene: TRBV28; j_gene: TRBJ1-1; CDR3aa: CASRPLRELNTEAFF; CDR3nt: TGTGCCAGCAGACCCCTACGGGAATTGAACACTGAAGCTTTCTTT
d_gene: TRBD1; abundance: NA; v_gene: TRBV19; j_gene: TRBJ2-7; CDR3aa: CASSPRDSPYELYF; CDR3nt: TGTGCCAGTAGTCCCCGGGACAGCCCCTACGAGCTGTACTTC
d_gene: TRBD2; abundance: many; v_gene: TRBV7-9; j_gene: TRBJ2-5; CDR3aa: CASSLAGWETQYF; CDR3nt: TGTGCCAGCAGTTTAGCGGGTTGGGAGACCCAGTACTTC
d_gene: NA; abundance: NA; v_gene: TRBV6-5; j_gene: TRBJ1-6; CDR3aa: CASSYSYPSSYNSPPHF; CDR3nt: TGTGCCAGCAGTTACTCTTACCCGAGCTCCTATAATTCACCCCCCCACTTT
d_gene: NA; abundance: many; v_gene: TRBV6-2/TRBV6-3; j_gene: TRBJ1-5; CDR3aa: CASSFGQPNQPQHF; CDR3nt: TGTGCCAGCAGTTTCGGACAGCCTAATCAGCCCCAGCATTTT
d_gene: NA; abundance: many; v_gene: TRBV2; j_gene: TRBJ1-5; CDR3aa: CASSGNRERFQLASNQPQHF; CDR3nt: TGTGCCAGCAGTGGAAACAGGGAAAGGTTTCAACTAGCCAGCAATCAGCCCCAGCATTTT
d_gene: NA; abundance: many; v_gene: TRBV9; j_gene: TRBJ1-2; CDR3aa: CASSEEGETGYYGYTF; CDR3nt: TGTGCCAGCAGCGAGGAGGGGGAGACAGGTTACTATGGCTACACCTTC
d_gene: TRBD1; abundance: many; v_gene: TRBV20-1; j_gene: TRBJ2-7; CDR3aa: CSASFPGQGTYEQYF; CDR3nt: TGCAGTGCTAGTTTTCCGGGACAGGGGACCTACGAGCAGTACTTC
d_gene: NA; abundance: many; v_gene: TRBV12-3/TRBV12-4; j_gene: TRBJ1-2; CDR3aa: CASSHIGAGLDYGYTF; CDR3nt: TGTGCCAGCAGTCATATCGGGGCAGGGCTTGACTATGGCTACACCTTC
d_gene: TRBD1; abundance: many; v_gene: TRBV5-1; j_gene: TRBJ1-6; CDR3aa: CASSLTGQGESYNSPLHF; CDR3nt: TGCGCCAGCAGCTTAACGGGACAGGGGGAGTCCTATAATTCACCCCTCCACTTT
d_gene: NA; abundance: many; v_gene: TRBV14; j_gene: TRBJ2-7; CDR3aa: CASSLIKSAEQYF; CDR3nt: TGTGCCAGCAGCCTGATAAAAAGCGCCGAGCAGTACTTC
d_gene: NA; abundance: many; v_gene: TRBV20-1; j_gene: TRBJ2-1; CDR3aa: CSARDTHTQRFTYNEQFF; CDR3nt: TGCAGTGCTAGAGATACCCACACCCAGCGGTTTACCTACAATGAGCAGTTCTTC
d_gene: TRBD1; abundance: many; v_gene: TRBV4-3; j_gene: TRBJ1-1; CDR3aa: CASSLRIGGRAEAFF; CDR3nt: TGCGCCAGCAGCCTCAGGATAGGGGGCCGTGCTGAAGCTTTCTTT
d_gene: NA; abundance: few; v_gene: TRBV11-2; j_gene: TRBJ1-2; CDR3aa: CASSPGGAPGYTF; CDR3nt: TGTGCCAGCAGCCCCGGAGGGGCGCCTGGCTACACCTTC
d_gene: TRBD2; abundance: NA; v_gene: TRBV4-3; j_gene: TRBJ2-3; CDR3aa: CASSQALLAGGFTDTQYF; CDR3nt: TGCGCCAGCAGCCAGGCATTACTAGCGGGAGGTTTCACAGATACGCAGTATTTT
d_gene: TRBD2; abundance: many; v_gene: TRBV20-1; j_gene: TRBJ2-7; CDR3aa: CSAHILTSGLSEGEQYF; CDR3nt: TGCAGTGCTCATATCTTGACTAGCGGCCTTTCAGAGGGCGAGCAGTACTTC
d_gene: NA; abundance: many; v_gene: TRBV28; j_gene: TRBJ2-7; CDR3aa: CARKSYPYEQYF; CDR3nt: TGTGCCAGAAAGTCGTACCCCTACGAGCAGTACTTC